These T cell receptor beta chains were read from a single sample in a study of T cell changes during pregnancy in multiple sclerosis. Using immunoSEQ multiplex PCR, the repertoire was profiled, and TCRdb retains in-frame clones only, with some absent. This repertoire shows about 43,000 clones, about 87% found once; its top ten account for roughly 5.6%. Here the sequenced sample was peripheral blood, taken in the first trimester of pregnancy. The source is a female donor in good health, enrolled as a control in a pregnancy study. CDR3s include the opening cysteine and the closing phenylalanine or tryptophan. A D gene is named only where the DNA matches it firmly. Clone size is not always given. Where it is, it says once, few, many or a class for expanded clones.

d_call | j_call | v_call | clone_size | cdr3_nt | cdr3_aa
- | TRBJ1-6 | TRBV5-1 | - | TGCGCCAGCACCGTTGACAGGACCTATAATTCACCCCTCCACTTT | CASTVDRTYNSPLHF
- | TRBJ1-4 | TRBV10-3 | once | TGTGCCATCAGTTCCACAGGGAGTGAAAAACTGTTTTTT | CAISSTGSEKLFF
TRBD2 | TRBJ2-1 | TRBV28 | - | TGTGCCAGCGTCGGCCCCGGGACTAGCGGGGGGCATGAGCAGTTCTTC | CASVGPGTSGGHEQFF
- | TRBJ1-1 | TRBV13 | - | TGTGCCAGCAGCCCCCCAAACAGGGAGCTCGCTTTCTTT | CASSPPNRELAFF
- | TRBJ2-3 | TRBV9 | - | TGTGCCAGCAGCGTAGAGGCTAGGCGCTACGGGTCGCAGTATTTT | CASSVEARRYGSQYF
- | TRBJ1-2 | TRBV5-1 | - | TGCGCCAGCAGCTTGGACGGTGCGCTGGGCTACACCTTC | CASSLDGALGYTF
TRBD1 | TRBJ2-7 | TRBV9 | - | TGTGCCAGCAGCGAAACCGGGACAGCCTCCTACGAGCAGTACTTC | CASSETGTASYEQYF
TRBD1 | TRBJ1-6 | TRBV6-1 | once | TGTGCCAGCAGTCCAGGGGGCTCCTATAATTCACCCCTCCACTTT | CASSPGGSYNSPLHF
- | TRBJ2-3 | TRBV6-4 | - | TGTGCCAGCAGTGACTCGGCTAGCACAGATACGCAGTATTTT | CASSDSASTDTQYF
- | TRBJ2-7 | TRBV10-1 | - | TGCGCCAGCAGTGAGCGGAGAGGCAACGAGCAGTACTTC | CASSERRGNEQYF
- | TRBJ1-4 | TRBV4-2 | - | TGTGCCAGCAGCCGGGGGCACGGCCCAACTAATGAAAAACTGTTTTTT | CASSRGHGPTNEKLFF
- | TRBJ2-1 | TRBV6-6 | - | TGTGCCAGCAGTTACCCAATGGAGCCGCTAGGAAATGAGCAGTTCTTC | CASSYPMEPLGNEQFF
- | TRBJ1-5 | TRBV7-9 | - | TGTGCCAGCAGCTTAGTACGAGAGGATTATAGCAATCAGCCCCAGCATTTT | CASSLVREDYSNQPQHF
- | TRBJ1-6 | TRBV5-1 | - | TGCGCCAGCCCAAAAAAGCATGGTAAGGGAGGGGAAAGGGGGAATTCACCCCTCCACTTT | CASPKKHGKGGERGNSPLHF
TRBD2 | TRBJ2-7 | TRBV11-2 | - | TGTGCCAGCAGCTTAGGGCCGGTCTCAAGCGGGAGTAGGTACTTC | CASSLGPVSSGSRYF
- | TRBJ2-4 | TRBV11-2 | - | TGTGCCAGCAGTAGAGGAGGGGGCGAAAACATTCAGTACTTC | CASSRGGGENIQYF
TRBD1 | TRBJ2-3 | TRBV18 | once | TGTGCCAGCTCACCGGGGACAGGGATCACAGATACGCAGTATTTT | CASSPGTGITDTQYF
- | TRBJ1-3 | TRBV5-1 | - | TGCGCCAGCTCCGTCCCCGGAAACACCATATATTTT | CASSVPGNTIYF
TRBD1 | TRBJ2-2 | TRBV10-3 | - | TGTGCCATCAGTGACCGGGACAGGGTCACCGGGGAGCTGTTTTTT | CAISDRDRVTGELFF
TRBD2 | TRBJ2-3 | TRBV7-2 | - | TGTGCCAGCAGCTACGGGCGGTCGTCTAGCGGGGGGACAGATACGCAGTATTTT | CASSYGRSSSGGTDTQYF
- | TRBJ1-1 | TRBV6-1 | - | TGTGCCAGCAGACTAGAAGATTTCGGATACACTGAAGCTTTCTTT | CASRLEDFGYTEAFF
- | TRBJ2-1 | TRBV5-6 | - | TGTGCCAGCAGCTTCTCAGGGGAAGGGTTTTACAATGAGCAGTTCTTC | CASSFSGEGFYNEQFF
- | TRBJ2-7 | TRBV6-1 | - | TGTGCCAGCAGTGTATGGCCGTTGGCCTACGAGCAGTACTTC | CASSVWPLAYEQYF
- | TRBJ2-3 | TRBV30 | - | TGTGCCTGGAGTGCAGTCCCAGATACGCAGTATTTT | CAWSAVPDTQYF
TRBD2 | TRBJ2-1 | TRBV5-1 | - | TGCGCCAGCAGCGGGACTAGTCTTCCTGAGCAGTTCTTC | CASSGTSLPEQFF
TRBD1 | TRBJ1-2 | TRBV5-1 | once | TGCGCCAGCAGCTTGACCCCTCGACAGGGTGGAAATGGCTACACCTTC | CASSLTPRQGGNGYTF
TRBD1 | TRBJ1-1 | TRBV29-1 | - | TGCAGCGCAATCCGGGGGGGACAGGGGACTGAAGCTTTCTTT | CSAIRGGQGTEAFF
TRBD2 | TRBJ2-7 | TRBV7-2 | - | TGTGCCAGCAGCTTCGGTCGGGGGGGATCCTACGAGCAGTACTTC | CASSFGRGGSYEQYF
TRBD1 | TRBJ2-7 | TRBV5-4 | - | TGTGCCAGCAGTCCCACCGGGACAGGGGGTTCCGGATTCTACGAGCAGTACTTC | CASSPTGTGGSGFYEQYF
TRBD1 | TRBJ2-3 | TRBV29-1 | - | TGCAGCGTAGAAGACAGGGCGCTCGCAGATACGCAGTATTTT | CSVEDRALADTQYF
- | TRBJ1-5 | TRBV2 | - | TGTGCCAGCAGTGTCGGGGTATCCCGTAATCAGCCCCAGCATTTT | CASSVGVSRNQPQHF
- | TRBJ2-1 | TRBV5-4 | - | TGTGCCAGCAGCCCCAGGACCCCGAGACGGGGTGATGAGCAGTTCTTC | CASSPRTPRRGDEQFF
TRBD2 | TRBJ2-2 | TRBV28 | - | TGTGCCAGCAGTTCCCCGACTAGCGGGGAAAACACCGGGGAGCTGTTTTTT | CASSSPTSGENTGELFF
TRBD1 | TRBJ2-7 | TRBV19 | - | TGTGCCAGTAGTCTTACAGGGGCCCTCCACGAGCAGTACTTC | CASSLTGALHEQYF
TRBD1 | TRBJ2-7 | TRBV9 | - | TGTGCCAGCAGCGTAGGCTCGGGACAGGGTACCGAGCAGTACTTC | CASSVGSGQGTEQYF
- | TRBJ1-1 | TRBV4-2 | few | TGTGCCAGCAGCCAAGAACCGGGAGGGGACACTGAAGCTTTCTTT | CASSQEPGGDTEAFF
TRBD1 | TRBJ2-7 | TRBV5-1 | - | TGCGCCAGCAGCCCGGACAGGAACTCCTACGAGCAGTACTTC | CASSPDRNSYEQYF
- | TRBJ1-2 | TRBV4-1 | - | TGCGCCAGCAGCCCCTCCGGGGGAGGGCCCGGGCGGGATGGCTACACCTTC | CASSPSGGGPGRDGYTF
- | TRBJ1-1 | TRBV2 | - | TGTGCCAGGGAGGGAGCTGAAGCTTTCTTT | CAREGAEAFF
TRBD1 | TRBJ2-7 | TRBV4-3 | once | TGCGCCAGCTCTGAGGGGACAGGGCTCTCCTACGAGCAGTACTTC | CASSEGTGLSYEQYF
TRBD2 | TRBJ2-7 | TRBV6-5 | - | TGTGCCAGCAGCCGGGTTGGAGCGGGACGCGAGCAGTACTTC | CASSRVGAGREQYF
- | TRBJ2-3 | TRBV25-1 | - | TGTGCCAGCAGTGAATCGGGGGCAGATACGCAGTATTTT | CASSESGADTQYF
- | TRBJ2-3 | TRBV11-3 | - | TGTGCCAGCAGCTTAGGCGTCGCTAGTCAAGGGGCAACAGATACGCAGTATTTT | CASSLGVASQGATDTQYF
- | TRBJ2-7 | TRBV7-2 | - | TGTGCCAGCAGCTTTGGCGGAAGCTCCTACGAGCAGTACTTC | CASSFGGSSYEQYF
TRBD1 | TRBJ2-5 | TRBV14 | - | TGTGCCAGCAGCCAAGCTACAGGGGTCTGGGGAGAGACCCAGTACTTC | CASSQATGVWGETQYF
TRBD2 | TRBJ2-2 | TRBV30 | - | TGTGCCTTTAGCGGGAGAGAAGCCGGGGAGCTGTTTTTT | CAFSGREAGELFF
TRBD1 | TRBJ1-1 | TRBV15 | once | TGTGCCACCAGCAGGGGGTCGGGGACAGGGGGCGCGGGAAGCACTGAAGCTTTCTTT | CATSRGSGTGGAGSTEAFF
- | TRBJ1-3 | TRBV11-2 | - | TGTGCCAGCAGCCGCAGAGGGACTGGAAACACCATATATTTT | CASSRRGTGNTIYF